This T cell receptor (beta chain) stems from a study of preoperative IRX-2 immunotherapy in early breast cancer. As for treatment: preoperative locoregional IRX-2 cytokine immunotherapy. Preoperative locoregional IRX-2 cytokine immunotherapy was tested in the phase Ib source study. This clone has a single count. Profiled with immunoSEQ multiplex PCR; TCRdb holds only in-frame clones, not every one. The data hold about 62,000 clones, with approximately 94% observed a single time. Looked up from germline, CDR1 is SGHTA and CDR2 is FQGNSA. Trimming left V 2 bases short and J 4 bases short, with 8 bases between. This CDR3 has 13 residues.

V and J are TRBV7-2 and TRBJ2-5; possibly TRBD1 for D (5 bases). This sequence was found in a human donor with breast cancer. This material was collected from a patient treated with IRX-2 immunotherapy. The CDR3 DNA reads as TGTGCCAGCAGCTTAAGACAGCGAGAGACCCAGTACTTC. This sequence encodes CASSLRQRETQYF.